Sequencing of this T cell receptor beta chain was carried out in a study of shared clonotypes between healthy human individuals. Study at large: The study drew on a couple of women and a few men aged 18 to 49 as donors.

Clones were read by immunoSEQ multiplex PCR, and TCRdb kept only the in-frame ones, dropping some. The table includes around 1,900,000 clones, roughly 93% detected once. CD45RO-negative, CCR7-selected cells formed the naive CD8 fraction, which excluded terminally differentiated effector memory CD45RA+ cells. The sequence derives from a man aged 18-30 years in good health. Some clones in this sample may be carry-over from other donors' samples. The sequenced material came from naive CD8+ T cells from PBMCs.

The DNA of the CDR3 is TGTGCCAGCAGTTGGACGGATGGTGGAGATGAGCAGTTCTTC. Protein sequence: CASSWTDGGDEQFF. The chain carries TRBV28 and TRBJ2-1; D gene uncertain. This CDR3 comprises 14 residues. Germline loops: CDR1 MDHEN, CDR2 SYDVKM. V was shortened by 4 bases and J by 8 bases, with 15 bases between the two germline ends. Full variable domain (missing parts from reference TRBV28 and TRBJ2-1): DVKVTQSSRYLVKRTGEKVFLECVQDMDHENMFWYRQDPGLGLRLIYFSYDVKMKEKGDIPEGYSVSREKKERFSLILESASTNQTSMYLCASSWTDGGDEQFFGPGTRLTVL.